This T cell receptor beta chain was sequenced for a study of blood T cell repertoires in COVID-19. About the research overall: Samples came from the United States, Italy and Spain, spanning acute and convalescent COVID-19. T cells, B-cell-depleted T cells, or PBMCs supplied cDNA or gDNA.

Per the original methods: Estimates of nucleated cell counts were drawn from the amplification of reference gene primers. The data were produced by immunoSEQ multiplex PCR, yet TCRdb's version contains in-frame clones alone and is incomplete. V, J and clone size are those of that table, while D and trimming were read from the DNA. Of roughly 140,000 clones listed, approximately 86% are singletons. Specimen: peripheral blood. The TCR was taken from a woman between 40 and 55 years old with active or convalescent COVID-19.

CDR3: CASSLEATMNTEAFF. As DNA, the CDR3 is TGCGCCAGCAGCTTGGAGGCTACTATGAACACTGAAGCTTTCTTT. V usage is TRBV5-1 and J usage is TRBJ1-1, with unresolved D. Per germline, CDR1 SGHRS and CDR2 YFSETQ. V shed 0 bases and J shed 0 bases, with 9 bases lying between them. This CDR3 comprises 15 residues.